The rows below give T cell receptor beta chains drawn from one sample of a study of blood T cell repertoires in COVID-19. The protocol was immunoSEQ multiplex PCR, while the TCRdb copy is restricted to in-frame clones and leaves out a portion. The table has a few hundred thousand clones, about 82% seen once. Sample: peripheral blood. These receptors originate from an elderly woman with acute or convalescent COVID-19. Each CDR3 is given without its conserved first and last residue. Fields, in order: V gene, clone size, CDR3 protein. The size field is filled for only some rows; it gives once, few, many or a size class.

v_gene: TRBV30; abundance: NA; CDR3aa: ASPSVASGETQY
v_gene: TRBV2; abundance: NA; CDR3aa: ASSESTSGQATGELF
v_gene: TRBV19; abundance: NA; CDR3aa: ASQGSRGIMETQY
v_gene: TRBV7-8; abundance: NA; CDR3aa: ASSFSGNWGQPQH
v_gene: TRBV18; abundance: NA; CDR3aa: ASSFATRYFLPSGNTIY
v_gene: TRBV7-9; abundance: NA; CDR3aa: ASSVGLAGGSTYEQY
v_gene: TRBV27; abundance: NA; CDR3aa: ASSRRQGISGNTIY
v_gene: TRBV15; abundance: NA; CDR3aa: ATSRDRGGPSGGPQH
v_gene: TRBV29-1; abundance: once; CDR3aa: SVEVQAPDTQY
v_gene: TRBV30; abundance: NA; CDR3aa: AWRGQNYGYT
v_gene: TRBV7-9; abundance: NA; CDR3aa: ASSFKGSTNEKLF
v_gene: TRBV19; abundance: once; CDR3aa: ASSIGGLGTGELF
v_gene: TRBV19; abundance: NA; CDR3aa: ASSKGLAVTNTGELF
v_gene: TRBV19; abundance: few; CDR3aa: ASSMGHLTEAF
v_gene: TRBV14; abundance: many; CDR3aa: ASSLRQGDGEKLF
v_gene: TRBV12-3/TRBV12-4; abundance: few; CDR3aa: ASGGAEAF
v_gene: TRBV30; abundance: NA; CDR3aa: AWKSTGERNTEAF
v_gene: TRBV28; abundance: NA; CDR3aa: ASTRAGQGYGTQH
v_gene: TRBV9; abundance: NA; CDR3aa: ASSGGGETQY
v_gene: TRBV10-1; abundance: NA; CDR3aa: ASTGVSHEQY
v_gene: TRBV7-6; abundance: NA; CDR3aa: ASSALAGVTTDTQY
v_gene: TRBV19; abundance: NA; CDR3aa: ASTPTGGSDQPQH
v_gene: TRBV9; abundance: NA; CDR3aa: ASSVSGSSYNEQF
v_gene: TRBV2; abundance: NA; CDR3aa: ASSEDGGDTGELF
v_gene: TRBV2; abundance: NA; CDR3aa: ASSPLREVGQPQH
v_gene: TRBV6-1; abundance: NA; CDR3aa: ASSEQTGFWTEAF
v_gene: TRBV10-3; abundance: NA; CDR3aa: AISAEGANEQF
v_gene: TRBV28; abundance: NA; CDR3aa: ASSSGVRGNQPQH
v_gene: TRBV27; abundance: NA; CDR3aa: ASSLLFYGETNEKLF
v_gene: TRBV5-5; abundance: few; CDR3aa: ASSLVGADEKLF
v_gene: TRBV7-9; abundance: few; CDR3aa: ASSIPRARDTGELF
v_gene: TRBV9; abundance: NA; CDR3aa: ASSPRVAGGGETQY
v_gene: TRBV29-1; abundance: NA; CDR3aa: SVALTGERGYT
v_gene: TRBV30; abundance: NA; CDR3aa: AWEGARAGGPYNEQF
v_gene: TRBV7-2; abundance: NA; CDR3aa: ASSRGTGEEKLF
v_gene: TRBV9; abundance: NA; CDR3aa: ASSVVGGTDTQY
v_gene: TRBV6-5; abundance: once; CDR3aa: ASSHRGAEAF
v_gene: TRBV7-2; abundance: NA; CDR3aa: ASSLDRVDNQPQH
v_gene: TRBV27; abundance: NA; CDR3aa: ASSLFAGAGGLGNQPQH
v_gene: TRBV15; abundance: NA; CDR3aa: ATSRTGGRVLIGELF
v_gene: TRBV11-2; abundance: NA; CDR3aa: ASSLGHIYEQY
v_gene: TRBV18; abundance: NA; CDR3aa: ASSREAEAF
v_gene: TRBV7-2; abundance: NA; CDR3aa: ASSSPGVPNVLT
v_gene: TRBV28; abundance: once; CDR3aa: ASSFMNTEAF
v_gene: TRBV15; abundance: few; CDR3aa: ATSRDLRTEGPVGNTEAF
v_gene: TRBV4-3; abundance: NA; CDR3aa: ASSQDHGGLGGRGYT
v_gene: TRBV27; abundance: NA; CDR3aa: ASSLLAGGSGTDTQY